Presented here are 17 T cell receptor beta chains from one specimen sequenced in a study of identical twins. Each CDR3 protein gets one entry after TCRdb re-called the 5' RACE reads with MiXCR. The sample yields more than 400,000 distinct CDR3 sequences, about 15% seen once. These data also formed part of another study, on yellow fever vaccine responses in identical twins.

The source material was CD4+ T cells sorted from blood. Receptors were obtained from a woman aged 18 to 35 in good health.

The J gene is TRBJ2-1, the V gene TRBV5-1, with 12 positions matching TRBD2. Germline CDR1 is SGHRS and CDR2 is YFSETQ. The V and J ends lost 4 bases and 4 bases, in that order; junction bases with no gene match: 9. The CDR3 has 17 amino acids. CDR3 in amino acids: CASSLRSLAGGYNEQFF. The CDR3 DNA reads TGCGCCAGCAGCCTGAGGTCCCTAGCGGGAGGGTACAATGAGCAGTTCTTC.

The chain joins TRBV2 to TRBJ1-3; no clear D. The germline V gene has CDR1 SNHLY and CDR2 FYNNEI. CDR3 length: 12 amino acids. Trimming removed 2 bases from V and 8 bases from J, with 7 bases in between. The CDR3 loop is CASSESFYTIYF. The CDR3 nucleotides are TGTGCCAGCAGTGAAAGTTTCTACACCATATATTTT. Full variable domain (remainder filled in from reference TRBV2 and TRBJ1-3): EPEVTQTPSHQVTQMGQEVILRCVPISNHLYFYWYRQILGQKVEFLVSFYNNEISEKSEIFDDQFSVERPDGSNFTLKIRSTKLEDSAMYFCASSESFYTIYFGEGSWLTVV.

This clonotype was seen a handful of times. The chain couples TRBV27 to TRBJ1-4; 10 bases are shared with TRBD1. The CDR3 sequence is 16 residues long. The V segment lost 6 bases and the J segment 7 bases; nucleotides outside the gene matches: 11. Germline-derived CDR1 and CDR2 are MNHEY and SMNVEV (reference sequence). CDR3 coding DNA: TGTGCCAGCAGCCAAATGACAGGGGGCAAGGGTGAAAAACTGTTTTTT. Translating gives CASSQMTGGKGEKLFF.

This sequence joins TRBV7-3 and TRBJ2-1; 8 bases fit TRBD2. Germline values: CDR1 SGHTA, CDR2 FQGTGA. The V gene end was trimmed by 5 bases and the J gene end by 8 bases; junction bases not matched to a gene: 8. CDR3 length equals 14 residues. The CDR3 coding sequence is TGTGCCAGCAGCGTTGGGACTAGTGTTCATGAGCAGTTCTTC. Translating it yields CASSVGTSVHEQFF.

The chain has TRBV3-1 and TRBJ2-7; 7 bases are shared with TRBD2. Germline assignment: CDR1 LGHDT and CDR2 YNNKEL (reference sequence). V dropped 3 bases and J dropped 2; count of bases not matched to a gene: 4. This CDR3 spans 14 amino acids. This CDR3 reads CASSQRGSPYEQYF. CDR3 sequence (DNA): TGTGCCAGCAGCCAGCGCGGGAGTCCCTACGAGCAGTACTTC.

The rearrangement uses TRBV21-1 and TRBJ2-7; the D call in the table, TRBD2, was not verified against the DNA. TRBV21-1 is a pseudogene locus. The CDR3 is made up of 12 amino acids. The CDR3 region is CASSKEADEQYV. The CDR3 DNA reads as TGTGCCAGCAGCAAAGAAGCGGACGAGCAGTACGTC.

This clonotype appeared a few times. The J gene is TRBJ2-7, the V gene TRBV6-1, with D perhaps TRBD1 (6 bases). V was clipped by 6 bases and J by 4 bases, with 13 bases between them. Germline CDR1 MNHNS, CDR2 SASEGT. The CDR3 contains 13 residues. CDR3 region: CASSDLRGYEQYF. CDR3 bases: TGTGCCAGCAGCGATCTCAGGGGTTACGAGCAGTACTTC.

This clonotype was seen repeatedly, ten times or more. CDR3 DNA: TGTGCCAGCAGTGAGGGCCTGACAGGGATAAAGTTCACAGATACGCAGTATTTT. Translation gives CASSEGLTGIKFTDTQYF. The gene calls are TRBV2 and TRBJ2-3; TRBD1 aligns across 7 bases. Germline V gene lookup returns CDR1 SNHLY and CDR2 FYNNEI. This CDR3 spans 18 amino acids. V lost 3 bases and J lost 2; bases outside the gene matches: 14.

This clonotype was seen a handful of times. A much larger clone sits a single nucleotide away, making a read error possible. This chain joins TRBV4-1 and TRBJ2-1; 8 nucleotides line up with TRBD2. Germline V gives CDR1 MGHRA, CDR2 YSYEKL. J lost 2 bases, V lost 1 base, and 1 base had no gene match. The CDR3 is 15 residues long. This chain's CDR3 is CASSQGLATYNEQFF. Written as DNA, the CDR3 is TGCGCCAGCAGCCAAGGACTAGCGACCTACAATGAGCAGTTCTTC.

The chain carries TRBV28 and TRBJ2-5; 9 nucleotides line up with TRBD2. Germline-derived CDR1 and CDR2 are MDHEN and SYDVKM. The CDR3 has 16 amino acids. Losses at the gene ends were 4 bases for V and 4 bases for J; bases not matched to a gene: 10. The CDR3 region has the DNA TGTGCCAGCAGTTCTACCATAGCGGGGGAGTTAGAGACCCAGTACTTC. Protein: CASSSTIAGELETQYF.

Here the CDR3 reads CATSALAGSTGELFF. Here the CDR3 DNA reads TGTGCCACCAGTGCGTTAGCGGGAAGCACCGGGGAGCTGTTTTTT. The chain couples TRBV24-1 to TRBJ2-2; 8 bases are shared with TRBD2. V trimming: 5 bases; J trimming: 4 bases; junction bases outside the gene matches: 5. Germline V gene data show CDR1 as KGHDR and CDR2 as SFDVKD. The CDR3 is made up of 15 amino acids.

In its sample, this clonotype was seen a few times. The chain is built from TRBV12-3 or TRBV12-4 and TRBJ2-3; TRBD1 aligns across 7 bases. This CDR3 has 15 amino acids. V lost 3 bases to trimming and J lost 7 bases; unmatched junction nucleotides: 10. The CDR3 reads CASSFSDRVTNTQYF. DNA of the CDR3: TGTGCCAGCAGTTTTTCTGACAGGGTAACGAATACGCAGTATTTT.

This clonotype came up many times. This chain joins TRBV12-3 or TRBV12-4 and TRBJ1-2, with D hard to call. The CDR3 covers 13 residues. V lost 3 bases to trimming and J lost 2 bases, with 7 bases between them. For the CDR3, the DNA is TGTGCCAGCAGTTTTTTAGGAAACTATGGCTACACCTTC. This codes for CASSFLGNYGYTF.

As to this clonotype: Compared with germline, one end of the junction differs, possibly owing to a read error. The CDR3 coding sequence is TGCAGTGCCCCCGGCCCCACATATACGCAGTATTTT. Amino acid sequence: CSAPGPTYTQYF. The rearrangement joins TRBV20-1 to TRBJ2-3, with D hard to call. CDR1 is DFQATT and CDR2 is SNEGSKA in the germline V gene (reference sequence). This CDR3 region has 12 residues.

This clonotype was found a few times. The CDR3 sequence: CSAPPETGTLHNEQFF. Written as DNA, the CDR3 is TGCAGTGCTCCCCCCGAAACCGGGACATTACACAATGAGCAGTTCTTC. This rearrangement joins TRBV20-1 to TRBJ2-1; a weak D match, TRBD1 (6 bases). This CDR3 spans 16 amino acids. From germline, CDR1 is DFQATT and CDR2 SNEGSKA (reference sequence). V was cut by 5 bases and J by 5 bases, with 22 bases left in between.

This clonotype turned up a few times. V and J are TRBV15 and TRBJ1-3, with D unclear. V shed 7 bases and J shed 3 bases, with 7 bases lying between them. This CDR3 comprises 12 residues. Germline V CDR1 and CDR2: LNHNV, YYDKDF (reference sequence). The CDR3 region has the DNA TGTGCCACCACCATAGATGGAAACACCATATATTTT. Protein: CATTIDGNTIYF.

This clonotype was observed a few times. The chain has TRBV10-3 and TRBJ2-1; the match to TRBD1 covers 11 bases. Trimming cost V 2 bases and J 4 bases; bases outside gene matches: 1. The CDR3 extends over 15 amino acids. Germline V gene sequence: CDR1 ENHRY, CDR2 SYGVKD. CDR3 bases: TGTGCCATCAGTGAGCGGGACAGGGGGTACAATGAGCAGTTCTTC. It yields the protein CAISERDRGYNEQFF.